Each of the 7 T cell receptor beta chains below was sequenced from the same sample in a study of blood T cell repertoires in COVID-19. Some clones are missing from TCRdb's copy, which holds only in-frame ones; the method was immunoSEQ multiplex PCR. The sample lists about 110,000 clones, approximately 85% occurring once. The sample taken for sequencing was peripheral blood. The receptors were sampled from a woman aged 55-70 years with acute or convalescent COVID-19.

The V call is TRBV6-5, the J call TRBJ2-1; D not resolved. Germline values: CDR1 MNHEY, CDR2 SVGAGI. This CDR3 region has 15 residues. The V end lost 6 bases, the J end lost 7 bases, and 19 bases lay between the germline ends. CDR3 sequence: CASRPQSTLTNEQFF. CDR3 nucleotide sequence: TGTGCCAGCAGACCCCAATCGACACTCACTAATGAGCAGTTCTTC.

The V gene is TRBV5-5, the J gene TRBJ1-1; D may be TRBD1 (6 bases). This CDR3 contains 16 residues. The V gene's germline CDR1 is SGHKS and CDR2 YYEKEE (reference sequence). V lost 2 bases and J 1 base, leaving 15 bases between the germline ends. The CDR3 DNA is TGTGCCAGCAGCTTCCCGACAGGCGCCCAGAACACTGAAGCTTTCTTT. Residues: CASSFPTGAQNTEAFF.

V is TRBV6-2 or TRBV6-3 and J is TRBJ1-1; TRBD1 agrees at 8 bases. J lost 4 bases, V lost 6 bases, and 4 bases had no gene match. This CDR3 spans 13 amino acids. Germline loops: CDR1 MNHEY, CDR2 SVGEGT. CDR3 DNA: TGTGCCAGCAGCAACACAGGGGGCACTGAAGCTTTCTTT. It codes for CASSNTGGTEAFF.

The J gene is TRBJ2-3, the V gene TRBV4-2; D uncertain. Trimming removed 8 bases at V and 6 bases at J, with 6 bases between. Per germline, CDR1 LGHNA and CDR2 YNFKEQ. This CDR3 contains 10 residues. The CDR3 region is CASGADTQYF. CDR3 bases: TGTGCCAGCGGAGCGGATACGCAGTATTTT.

This sequence joins TRBV18 and TRBJ1-2; 8 bases fit TRBD1. This CDR3 has 17 amino acids. Germline CDR1 KGHSH, CDR2 LQKENI. Losses at the gene ends were 2 bases for V and 2 bases for J; bases not matched to a gene: 10. The CDR3 loop reads CASSPTPPDRVNYGYTF. In nucleotides, the CDR3 is TGTGCCAGCTCACCAACCCCCCCGGACAGGGTCAACTATGGCTACACCTTC.

This clone was seen a few times. The rearrangement links TRBV19 to TRBJ1-1; TRBD1 matches at 8 bases. Germline V CDR1 and CDR2: LNHDA, SQIVND (reference sequence). The CDR3 sequence is 14 residues long. V lost 4 bases, J lost 1 base, and 2 bases stayed unmatched. The CDR3 coding sequence is TGTGCCAGTAGTAGACAGGGGCGGAACACTGAAGCTTTCTTT. Its translation: CASSRQGRNTEAFF.

V usage is TRBV5-4 and J usage is TRBJ1-2; 12 nucleotides match TRBD1. Per germline, CDR1 SGHNT and CDR2 YYREEE (reference sequence). This CDR3 spans 16 amino acids. J was trimmed by 7 bases and V by 0 bases; bases with no gene match: 7. CDR3: CASSLGGTGGLAGYTF. In nucleotides, the CDR3 is TGTGCCAGCAGCTTGGGCGGGACAGGGGGCTTGGCTGGCTACACCTTC. The entire variable domain, with the rest obtained from reference TRBV5-4 and TRBJ1-2, is as follows: ETGVTQSPTHLIKTRGQQVTLRCSSQSGHNTVSWYQQALGQGPQFIFQYYREEENGRGNFPPRFSGLQFPNYSSELNVNALELDDSALYLCASSLGGTGGLAGYTFGSGTRLTVV.